The clone carrying this TCR beta chain was seen many times. Its target is not known. Exclusion criteria comprised other autoimmune diseases, uncontrolled infections, pregnancy or lactation in patients. The study amplified TCR beta CDR3 regions using RNA transcripts. Second-round multiplex PCR followed a first-round RT-PCR using HTBI primers. Via MiXCR, TCRdb re-called the multiplex PCR reads, giving one row per CDR3 protein. The profile shows some 380,000 distinct CDR3 sequences, 15% to 19% of them singletons. The source of the sample is a study of Graves' ophthalmopathy and Graves' hyperthyroidism. Turning to the study itself: Peripheral blood samples were taken at initial diagnosis, before any treatment. Study-wide points: In blood appeared most of the expanded thyroid clonotypes whose frequency exceeded 0.001.

Germline-derived CDR1 and CDR2 are MDHEN and SYDVKM. CDR3 length: 14 residues. The V end lost 6 bases, the J end lost 9 bases, and 15 bases lay between the germline ends. V gene TRBV28 combines with J gene TRBJ1-6, with a tentative D call TRBD1 (5 bases). The sample comprised peripheral blood. This sequence originates from a woman in her late teens or twenties with stable Graves' hyperthyroidism. As DNA, the CDR3 is TGTGCCAGCAGATCCCGACAGATACTTTCACCCCTCCACTTT. Protein sequence: CASRSRQILSPLHF.